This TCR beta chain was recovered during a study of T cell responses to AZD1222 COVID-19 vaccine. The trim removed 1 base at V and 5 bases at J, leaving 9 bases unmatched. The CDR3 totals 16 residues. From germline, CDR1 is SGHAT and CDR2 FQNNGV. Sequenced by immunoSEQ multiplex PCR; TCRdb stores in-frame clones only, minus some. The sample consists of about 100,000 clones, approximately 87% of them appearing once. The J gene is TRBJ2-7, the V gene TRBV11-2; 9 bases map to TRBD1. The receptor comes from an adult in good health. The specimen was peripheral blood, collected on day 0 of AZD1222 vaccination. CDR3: CASSLVSGQGRDEQYF. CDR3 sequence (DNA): TGTGCCAGCAGCTTAGTTTCTGGACAGGGGAGAGACGAGCAGTACTTC.